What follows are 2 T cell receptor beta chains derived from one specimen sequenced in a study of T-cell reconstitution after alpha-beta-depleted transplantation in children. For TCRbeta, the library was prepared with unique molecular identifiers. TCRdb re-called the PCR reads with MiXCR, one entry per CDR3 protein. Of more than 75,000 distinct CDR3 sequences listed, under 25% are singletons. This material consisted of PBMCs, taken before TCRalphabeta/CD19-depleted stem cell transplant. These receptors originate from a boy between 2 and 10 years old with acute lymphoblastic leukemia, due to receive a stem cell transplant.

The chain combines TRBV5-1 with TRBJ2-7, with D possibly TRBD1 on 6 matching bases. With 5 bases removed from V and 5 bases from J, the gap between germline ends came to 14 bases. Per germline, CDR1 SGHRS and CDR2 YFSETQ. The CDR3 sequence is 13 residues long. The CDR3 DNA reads TGCGCCAGCAGGGATACAGGGTTGGACGAGCAGTACTTC. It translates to CASRDTGLDEQYF.

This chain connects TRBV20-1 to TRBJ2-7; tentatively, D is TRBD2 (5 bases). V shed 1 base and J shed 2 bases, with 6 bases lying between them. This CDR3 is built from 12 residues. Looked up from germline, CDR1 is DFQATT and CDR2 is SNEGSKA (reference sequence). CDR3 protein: CSARGRTYEQYF. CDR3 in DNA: TGCAGTGCTAGAGGGAGGACCTACGAGCAGTACTTC.